This T cell receptor (beta chain) is drawn from a study of shared clonotypes between healthy human individuals. As to this clone: Antigen: not known.

Points from the study as a whole: Only a few donors were included, so the genetic and exposure-history diversity represented was limited.

Clones were read by immunoSEQ multiplex PCR, and TCRdb kept only the in-frame ones, dropping some. The table includes some 2.1 million clones, roughly 95% detected once. The V and J ends lost 5 bases and 4 bases respectively, with 20 bases between them. CDR3 size: 16 residues. The germline gives CDR1 MDHEN, CDR2 SYDVKM. Naive CD8 populations comprised CD45RO-negative cells positively selected for CCR7, excluding terminally differentiated effector memory CD45RA+ cells. Material for sequencing was naive CD8+ T cells from PBMCs. The V and J genes are TRBV28 and TRBJ2-5, with D possibly matching TRBD2 (6 bases). This clonotype was sampled from a man aged 18-30 years in good health. Some clones in this sample may be carry-over from other donors' samples. CDR3 amino acids: CASSLPQGQGGETQYF. As DNA, the CDR3 is TGTGCCAGCAGTCTCCCCCAAGGGCAGGGAGGAGAGACCCAGTACTTC. Full variable domain (rest looked up from reference TRBV28 and TRBJ2-5): DVKVTQSSRYLVKRTGEKVFLECVQDMDHENMFWYRQDPGLGLRLIYFSYDVKMKEKGDIPEGYSVSREKKERFSLILESASTNQTSMYLCASSLPQGQGGETQYFGPGTRLLVL.